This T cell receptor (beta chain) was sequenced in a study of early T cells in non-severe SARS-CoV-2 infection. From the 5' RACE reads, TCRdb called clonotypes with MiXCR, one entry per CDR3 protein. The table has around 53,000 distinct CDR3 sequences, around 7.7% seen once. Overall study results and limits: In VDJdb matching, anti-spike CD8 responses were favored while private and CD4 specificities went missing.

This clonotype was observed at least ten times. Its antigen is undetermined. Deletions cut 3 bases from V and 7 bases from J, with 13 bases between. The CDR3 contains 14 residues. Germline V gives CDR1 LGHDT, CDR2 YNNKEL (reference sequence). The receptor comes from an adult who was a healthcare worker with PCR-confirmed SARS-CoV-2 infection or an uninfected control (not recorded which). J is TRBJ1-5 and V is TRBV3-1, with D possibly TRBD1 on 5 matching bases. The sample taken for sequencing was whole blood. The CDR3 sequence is CASSHLGVGQPQHF. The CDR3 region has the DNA TGTGCCAGCAGCCATTTGGGGGTCGGGCAGCCCCAGCATTTT.